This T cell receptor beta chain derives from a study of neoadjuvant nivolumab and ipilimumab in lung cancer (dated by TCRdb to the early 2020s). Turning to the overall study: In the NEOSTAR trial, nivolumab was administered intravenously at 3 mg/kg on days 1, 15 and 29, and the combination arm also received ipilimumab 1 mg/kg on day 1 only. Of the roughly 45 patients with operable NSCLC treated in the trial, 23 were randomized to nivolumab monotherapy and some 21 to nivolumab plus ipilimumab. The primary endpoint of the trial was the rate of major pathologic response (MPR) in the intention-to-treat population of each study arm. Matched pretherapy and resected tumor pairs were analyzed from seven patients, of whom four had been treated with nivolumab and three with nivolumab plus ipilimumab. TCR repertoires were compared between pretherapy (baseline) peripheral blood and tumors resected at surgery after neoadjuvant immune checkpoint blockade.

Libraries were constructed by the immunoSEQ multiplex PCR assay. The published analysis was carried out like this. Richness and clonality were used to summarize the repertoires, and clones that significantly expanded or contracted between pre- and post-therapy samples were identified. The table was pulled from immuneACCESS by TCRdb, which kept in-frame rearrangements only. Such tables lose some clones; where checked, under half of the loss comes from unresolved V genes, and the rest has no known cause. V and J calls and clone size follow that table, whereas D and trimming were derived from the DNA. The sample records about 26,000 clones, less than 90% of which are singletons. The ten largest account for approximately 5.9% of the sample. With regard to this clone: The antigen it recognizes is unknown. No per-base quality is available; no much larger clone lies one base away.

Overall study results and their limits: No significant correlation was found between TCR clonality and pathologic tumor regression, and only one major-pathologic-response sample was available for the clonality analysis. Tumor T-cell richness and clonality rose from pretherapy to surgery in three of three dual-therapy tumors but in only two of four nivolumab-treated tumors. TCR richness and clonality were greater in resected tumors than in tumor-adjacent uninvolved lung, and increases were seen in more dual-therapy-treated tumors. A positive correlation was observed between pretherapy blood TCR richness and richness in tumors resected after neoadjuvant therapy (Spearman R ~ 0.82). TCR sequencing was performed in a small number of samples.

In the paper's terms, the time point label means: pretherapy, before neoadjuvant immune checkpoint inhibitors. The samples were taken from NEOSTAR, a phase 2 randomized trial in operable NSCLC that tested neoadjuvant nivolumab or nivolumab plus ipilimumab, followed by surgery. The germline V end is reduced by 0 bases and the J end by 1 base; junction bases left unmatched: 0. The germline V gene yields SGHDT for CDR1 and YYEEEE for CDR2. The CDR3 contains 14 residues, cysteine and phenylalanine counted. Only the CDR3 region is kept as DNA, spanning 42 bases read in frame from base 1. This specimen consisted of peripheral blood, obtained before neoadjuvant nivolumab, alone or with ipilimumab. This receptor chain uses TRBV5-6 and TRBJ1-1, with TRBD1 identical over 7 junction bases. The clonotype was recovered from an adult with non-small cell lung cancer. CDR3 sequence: CASSLDRGNTEAFF. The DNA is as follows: TGTGCCAGCAGCTTGGACAGGGGGAACACTGAAGCTTTCTTT.